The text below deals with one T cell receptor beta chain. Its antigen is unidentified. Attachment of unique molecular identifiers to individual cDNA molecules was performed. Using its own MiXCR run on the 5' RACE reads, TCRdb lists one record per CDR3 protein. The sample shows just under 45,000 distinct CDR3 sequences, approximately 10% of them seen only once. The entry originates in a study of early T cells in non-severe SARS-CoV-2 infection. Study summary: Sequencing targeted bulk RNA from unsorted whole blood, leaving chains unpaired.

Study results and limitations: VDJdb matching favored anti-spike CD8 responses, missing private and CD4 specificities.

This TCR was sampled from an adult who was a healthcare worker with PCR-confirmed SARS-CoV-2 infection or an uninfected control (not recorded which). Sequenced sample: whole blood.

CDR3 bases: TGTGCCAGCAGTTACCCCACGACAGGGGGCTCAACCAAAAACATTCAGTACTTC. It codes for CASSYPTTGGSTKNIQYF. This sequence joins TRBV6-2 or TRBV6-3 and TRBJ2-4, with 10 bases lining up with TRBD1. The length of the CDR3 is 18 residues. From germline, CDR1 is MNHEY and CDR2 SVGEGT. Unmatched junction bases numbered 9, after V lost 2 bases and J lost 2 bases.